This is a list of T cell receptor beta chains from one sample in a study of identifying expanded T cells in peripheral blood. This table comes from immunoSEQ multiplex PCR, and its TCRdb copy is limited to in-frame clones, with some not included. There are some 130,000 clones in the sample; 80% to 90% occur only once, and 7% to 10% lies in the top ten. The sample comprised blood. The receptors shown here come from a person between 18 and 70 years old in good health. CDR3s include the opening cysteine and the closing phenylalanine or tryptophan. Fields, in order: D gene, V gene, clone size, J gene, CDR3 protein, CDR3 DNA. A D gene is named only where the DNA matches it firmly. The size of a clone is reported for some rows only, either as once, few or many, or as a class for expanded clones.

TRBD2	TRBV5-1	NA	TRBJ2-1	CASSFGSGLDNEQFF	TGCGCCAGCAGCTTCGGTTCAGGACTAGACAATGAGCAGTTCTTC
NA	TRBV6-5	NA	TRBJ1-2	CASTKPDSYYGYTF	TGTGCCAGCACCAAACCCGACAGTTACTATGGCTACACCTTC
NA	TRBV7-8	NA	TRBJ2-5	CASSWAPGETQYF	TGTGCCAGCAGCTGGGCCCCCGGGGAGACCCAGTACTTC
NA	TRBV29-1	NA	TRBJ1-1	CSASREPNTEAFF	TGCAGCGCCTCGCGTGAGCCGAACACTGAAGCTTTCTTT
NA	TRBV28	NA	TRBJ2-2	CASLGGDGTGELFF	TGTGCCAGCCTCGGAGGGGATGGAACCGGGGAGCTGTTTTTT
TRBD1	TRBV6-5	NA	TRBJ2-7	CASSLQDRDYEQYF	TGTGCCAGCAGTTTACAGGACAGGGACTACGAGCAGTACTTC
TRBD2	TRBV19	NA	TRBJ2-3	CASNTLSGATDTQYF	TGTGCCAGTAACACCCTTAGCGGGGCCACAGATACGCAGTATTTT
TRBD1	TRBV6-5	NA	TRBJ1-2	CASSYIRTGGNYGYTF	TGTGCCAGCAGTTACATTAGGACAGGGGGAAACTATGGCTACACCTTC
TRBD1	TRBV7-2	many	TRBJ1-1	CASSSGQGVTEAFF	TGTGCCAGCAGCTCCGGACAGGGGGTCACTGAAGCTTTCTTT
NA	TRBV11-2	NA	TRBJ2-3	CASSLEDIVSTDTQYF	TGTGCCAGCAGCTTAGAGGACATCGTAAGCACAGATACGCAGTATTTT
NA	TRBV11-3	NA	TRBJ2-1	CASSLGIGATSYNEQFF	TGTGCCAGCAGCTTAGGTATTGGAGCTACCTCCTACAATGAGCAGTTCTTC
TRBD1	TRBV13	NA	TRBJ1-1	CATTTGRNTEAFF	TGTGCCACTACGACAGGGCGGAACACTGAAGCTTTCTTT
NA	TRBV18	once	TRBJ2-3	CASSLPGLGTDTQYF	TGTGCCAGCTCATTACCGGGACTGGGGACAGATACGCAGTATTTT
NA	TRBV7-3	once	TRBJ2-3	CASSLLGGNTDTQYF	TGTGCCAGCAGCTTATTAGGGGGGAACACAGATACGCAGTATTTT
NA	TRBV18	once	TRBJ2-4	CASSPIPPGGGNIQYF	TGTGCCAGCTCACCCATACCCCCCGGCGGTGGGAACATTCAGTACTTC
NA	TRBV5-4	few	TRBJ2-1	CASSLEVNSYNEQFF	TGTGCCAGCAGCTTGGAAGTGAATTCGTACAATGAGCAGTTCTTC
NA	TRBV7-7	NA	TRBJ2-2	CASSFTRTGELFF	TGTGCCAGCAGCTTTACAAGGACCGGGGAGCTGTTTTTT
NA	TRBV28	NA	TRBJ1-2	CATFTPSLEAGYTF	TGTGCCACATTCACGCCCAGTCTAGAGGCTGGCTACACCTTC
NA	TRBV12-5	NA	TRBJ2-3	CASGLGGTSTDTQYF	TGTGCTAGTGGTTTAGGGGGTACGAGCACAGATACGCAGTATTTT
NA	TRBV18	NA	TRBJ2-7	CASSPDTIDEQYF	TGTGCCAGCTCACCAGACACGATCGACGAGCAGTACTTC
NA	TRBV5-1	NA	TRBJ2-7	CASSLGTGAFSEQYF	TGCGCCAGCAGCTTGGGGACGGGAGCCTTCAGTGAGCAGTACTTC
TRBD1	TRBV5-8	NA	TRBJ1-4	CASSLTPGQGYEKLFF	TGTGCCAGCAGCTTAACTCCGGGACAGGGGTATGAAAAACTGTTTTTT
NA	TRBV28	once	TRBJ2-5	CASMGETQYF	TGTGCCAGCATGGGGGAGACCCAGTACTTC
NA	TRBV11-1	NA	TRBJ2-3	CASSQLGTQGWDTQYF	TGTGCCAGCAGCCAGCTCGGGACTCAGGGGTGGGATACGCAGTATTTT
NA	TRBV5-6	NA	TRBJ1-5	CASSWTGGNQPQHF	TGTGCCAGCAGCTGGACCGGGGGCAATCAGCCCCAGCATTTT
TRBD2	TRBV9	NA	TRBJ2-3	CASSVRWTSGGEDTQYF	TGTGCCAGCAGCGTACGGTGGACTAGCGGCGGGGAGGATACGCAGTATTTT
TRBD2	TRBV7-2	NA	TRBJ2-7	CASSFYSGGAQEQYF	TGTGCCAGCAGCTTTTATAGCGGGGGGGCTCAAGAGCAGTACTTC
NA	TRBV4-1	once	TRBJ1-6	CASSPPPARGSSYNSPLHF	TGCGCCAGCAGCCCACCCCCGGCAAGGGGGAGCTCCTATAATTCACCCCTCCACTTT
TRBD1	TRBV28	few	TRBJ1-4	CASTEPGGAEKLFF	TGTGCCAGCACCGAGCCAGGGGGCGCGGAAAAACTGTTTTTT
NA	TRBV19	few	TRBJ1-6	CASSPTSDSHVNSPLHF	TGTGCCAGTAGTCCAACATCGGACAGTCACGTTAATTCACCCCTCCACTTT
NA	TRBV11-2	NA	TRBJ2-7	CASSPWAYEQYF	TGTGCCAGCAGCCCCTGGGCATACGAGCAGTACTTC
NA	TRBV7-9	once	TRBJ2-7	CASSLERPLDEQYF	TGTGCCAGCAGCTTAGAACGGCCCCTGGACGAGCAGTACTTC
TRBD2	TRBV27	NA	TRBJ2-7	CASSSPGLSTYEQYF	TGTGCCAGCAGTTCTCCGGGACTAAGTACCTACGAGCAGTACTTC
NA	TRBV6-1	NA	TRBJ1-5	CASREAGNNQPQHF	TGTGCCAGCAGAGAAGCCGGGAACAATCAGCCCCAGCATTTT
NA	TRBV2	once	TRBJ1-5	CASSAGLIRQPQHF	TGTGCCAGCAGTGCCGGGCTAATCAGGCAGCCCCAGCATTTT
TRBD1	TRBV10-1	NA	TRBJ2-5	CASSEGTGQETQYF	TGCGCCAGCAGTGAGGGGACAGGGCAAGAGACCCAGTACTTC
NA	TRBV18	NA	TRBJ1-5	CASSPAVEQPQHF	TGTGCCAGCTCACCAGCGGTGGAACAGCCCCAGCATTTT
NA	TRBV4-1	NA	TRBJ2-1	CASSRLGASYNEQFF	TGCGCCAGCAGCCGCCTCGGGGCTTCCTACAATGAGCAGTTCTTC
NA	TRBV7-9	once	TRBJ2-1	CASSLGTSVNEQFF	TGTGCCAGCAGCTTAGGGACCTCCGTCAATGAGCAGTTCTTC
TRBD1	TRBV2	once	TRBJ1-2	CASSKLPGQGGMGYGYTF	TGTGCCAGCAGCAAACTTCCGGGACAGGGAGGTATGGGCTATGGCTACACCTTC
TRBD1	TRBV15	NA	TRBJ1-5	CATSTQDRAGNQPQHF	TGTGCCACCAGCACCCAGGACAGGGCAGGGAATCAGCCCCAGCATTTT
TRBD2	TRBV29-1	once	TRBJ2-3	CSVPTPGLADTDTQYF	TGCAGCGTTCCGACGCCGGGACTAGCGGATACAGATACGCAGTATTTT
NA	TRBV7-8	NA	TRBJ1-2	CASSLSRARYGYTF	TGTGCCAGCAGCTTATCTCGCGCTCGGTATGGCTACACCTTC
TRBD2	TRBV7-9	NA	TRBJ2-1	CAGAGGEVYNEQFF	TGTGCCGGGGCGGGAGGAGAGGTATACAATGAGCAGTTCTTC